The TCR beta chain described here comes from a study of blood T cells in healthy people across ages. As concerns this clonotype: The antigen is unknown.

Study-wide results and limits: Possibly, changes in expanded clonotypes were confounded because donor CMV status was unknown. More naive CD4+ cells and higher diversity were found in long-lived than in aged donors. Per million T cells, the diversity of TCR beta decreased roughly linearly as age advanced.

CDR1 and CDR2 from the germline V gene are SGHRS and YFSETQ. The CDR3 is 13 amino acids. The ends were cut back, 3 bases at V and 2 bases at J, with 8 bases in the middle. Sample-barcoded 5' priming and a J-beta primer mix drove a second PCR of about 6 to 12 cycles. Template switching added a 12-random-nucleotide identifier to every cDNA molecule. Each CDR3 protein is one row after TCRdb ran MiXCR on the 5' RACE reads. The data show 1,500,000 or so distinct CDR3 sequences, with approximately 59% seen just once and 5% to 7% held by the top ten. The chain links TRBV5-1 to TRBJ2-5; D may be TRBD2 (6 bases). The specimen sequenced was blood. The clonotype comes from a man aged 18 to 30 in good health. This CDR3 reads CASSWDWQETQYF. CDR3 nucleotide sequence: TGCGCCAGCAGCTGGGACTGGCAAGAGACCCAGTACTTC.